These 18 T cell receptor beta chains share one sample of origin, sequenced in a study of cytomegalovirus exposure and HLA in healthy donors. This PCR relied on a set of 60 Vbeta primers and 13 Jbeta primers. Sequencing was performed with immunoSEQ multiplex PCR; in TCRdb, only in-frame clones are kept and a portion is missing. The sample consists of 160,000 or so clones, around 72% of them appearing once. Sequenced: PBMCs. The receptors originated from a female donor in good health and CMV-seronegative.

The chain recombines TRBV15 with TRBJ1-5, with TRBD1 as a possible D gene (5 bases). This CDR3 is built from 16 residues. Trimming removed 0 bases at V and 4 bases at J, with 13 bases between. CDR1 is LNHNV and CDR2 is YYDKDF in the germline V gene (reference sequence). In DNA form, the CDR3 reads TGTGCCACCAGCAGAGATACTGTCCGGGGGAATCAGCCCCAGCATTTT. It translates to CATSRDTVRGNQPQHF.

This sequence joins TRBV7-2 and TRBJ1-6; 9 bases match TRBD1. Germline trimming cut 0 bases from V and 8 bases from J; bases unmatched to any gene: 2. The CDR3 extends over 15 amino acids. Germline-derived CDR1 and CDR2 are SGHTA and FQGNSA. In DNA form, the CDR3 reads TGTGCCAGCAGCTTAGCGGGACAGGGTTATTCACCCCTCCACTTT. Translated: CASSLAGQGYSPLHF.

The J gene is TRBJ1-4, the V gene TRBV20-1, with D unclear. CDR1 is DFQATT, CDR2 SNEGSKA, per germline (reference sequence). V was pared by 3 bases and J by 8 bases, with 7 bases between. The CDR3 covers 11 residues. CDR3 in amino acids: CSASSREKLFF. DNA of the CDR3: TGCAGTGCTAGTTCTCGGGAAAAACTGTTTTTT.

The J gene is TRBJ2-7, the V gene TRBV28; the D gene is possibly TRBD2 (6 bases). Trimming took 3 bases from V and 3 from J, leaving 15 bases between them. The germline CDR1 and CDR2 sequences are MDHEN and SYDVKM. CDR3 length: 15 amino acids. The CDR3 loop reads CASSLSTGDRYEQYF. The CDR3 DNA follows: TGTGCCAGCAGTTTGTCGACGGGAGATCGCTACGAGCAGTACTTC. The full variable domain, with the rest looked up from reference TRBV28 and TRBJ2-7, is DVKVTQSSRYLVKRTGEKVFLECVQDMDHENMFWYRQDPGLGLRLIYFSYDVKMKEKGDIPEGYSVSREKKERFSLILESASTNQTSMYLCASSLSTGDRYEQYFGPGTRLTVT.

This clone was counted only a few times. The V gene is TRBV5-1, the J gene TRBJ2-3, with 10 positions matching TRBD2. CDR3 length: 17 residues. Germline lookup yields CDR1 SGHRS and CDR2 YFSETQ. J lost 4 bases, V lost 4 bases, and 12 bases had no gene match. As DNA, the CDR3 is TGCGCCAGCAGCGCAGGACTAGCGGCATTCGGAGCAGATACGCAGTATTTT. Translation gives CASSAGLAAFGADTQYF.

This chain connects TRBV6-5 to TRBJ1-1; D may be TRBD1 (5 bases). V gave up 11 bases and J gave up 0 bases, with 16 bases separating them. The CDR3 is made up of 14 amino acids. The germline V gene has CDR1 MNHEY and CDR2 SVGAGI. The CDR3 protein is CAVGAPALNTEAFF. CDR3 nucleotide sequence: TGTGCCGTAGGGGCCCCAGCCTTGAACACTGAAGCTTTCTTT.

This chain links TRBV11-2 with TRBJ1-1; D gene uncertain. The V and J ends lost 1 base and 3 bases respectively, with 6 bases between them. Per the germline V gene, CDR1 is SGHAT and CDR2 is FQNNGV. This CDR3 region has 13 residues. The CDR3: CASSLGADTEAFF. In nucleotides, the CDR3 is TGTGCCAGCAGCTTAGGGGCAGACACTGAAGCTTTCTTT.

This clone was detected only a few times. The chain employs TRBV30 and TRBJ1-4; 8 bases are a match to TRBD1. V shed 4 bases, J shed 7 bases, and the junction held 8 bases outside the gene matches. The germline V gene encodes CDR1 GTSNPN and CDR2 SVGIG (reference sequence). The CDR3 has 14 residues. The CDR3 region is CAWTDRGGTEKLFF. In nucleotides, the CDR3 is TGTGCCTGGACAGACAGGGGAGGAACTGAAAAACTGTTTTTT.

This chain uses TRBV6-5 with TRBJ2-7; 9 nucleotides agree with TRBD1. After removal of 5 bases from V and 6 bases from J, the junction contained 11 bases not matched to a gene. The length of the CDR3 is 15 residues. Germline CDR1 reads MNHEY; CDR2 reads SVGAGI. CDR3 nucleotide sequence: TGTGCCAGCAGTGCCGCCGGGACAGGGACTCCCGAGCAGTACTTC. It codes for CASSAAGTGTPEQYF.

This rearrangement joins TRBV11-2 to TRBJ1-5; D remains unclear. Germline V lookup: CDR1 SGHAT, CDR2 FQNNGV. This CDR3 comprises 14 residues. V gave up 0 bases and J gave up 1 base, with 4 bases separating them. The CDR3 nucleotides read TGTGCCAGCAGCTTAGACTACAGCAATCAGCCCCAGCATTTT. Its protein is CASSLDYSNQPQHF.

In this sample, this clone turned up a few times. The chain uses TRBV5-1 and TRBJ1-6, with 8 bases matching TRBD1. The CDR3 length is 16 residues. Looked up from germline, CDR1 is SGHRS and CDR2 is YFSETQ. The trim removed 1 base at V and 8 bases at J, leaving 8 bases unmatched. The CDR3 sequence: CASSLTTGTGHSPLHF. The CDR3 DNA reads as TGCGCCAGCAGCTTGACCACCGGGACAGGACATTCACCCCTCCACTTT.

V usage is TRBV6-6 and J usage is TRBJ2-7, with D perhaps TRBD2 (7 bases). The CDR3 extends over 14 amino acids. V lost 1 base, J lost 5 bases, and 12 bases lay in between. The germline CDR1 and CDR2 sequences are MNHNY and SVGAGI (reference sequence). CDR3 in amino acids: CASSYLGGGDEQYF. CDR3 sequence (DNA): TGTGCCAGCAGTTACTTAGGGGGGGGCGACGAGCAGTACTTC.

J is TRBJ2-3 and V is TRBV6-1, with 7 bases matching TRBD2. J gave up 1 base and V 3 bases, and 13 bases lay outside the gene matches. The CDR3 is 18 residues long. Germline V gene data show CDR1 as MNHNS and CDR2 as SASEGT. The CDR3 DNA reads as TGTGCCAGCAGTGAGCCAGACGGGGCCGCGGGGGGCACAGATACGCAGTATTTT. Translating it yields CASSEPDGAAGGTDTQYF.

The CDR3 DNA sequence: TGCGCCAGCAGCCAAGGGGACAGGGCCGGGCAGCCCCAGCATTTT. Its translation is CASSQGDRAGQPQHF. This chain joins TRBV4-1 and TRBJ1-5; TRBD1 aligns across 9 bases. This CDR3 is 15 amino acids long. Germline loops: CDR1 MGHRA, CDR2 YSYEKL. V dropped 1 base and J dropped 7; count of bases not matched to a gene: 5.

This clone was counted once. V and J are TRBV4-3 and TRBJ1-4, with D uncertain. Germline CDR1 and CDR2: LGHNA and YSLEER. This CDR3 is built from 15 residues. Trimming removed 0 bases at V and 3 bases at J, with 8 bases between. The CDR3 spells CASSQDEASNEKLFF. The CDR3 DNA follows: TGCGCCAGCAGCCAAGACGAGGCCTCTAATGAAAAACTGTTTTTT.

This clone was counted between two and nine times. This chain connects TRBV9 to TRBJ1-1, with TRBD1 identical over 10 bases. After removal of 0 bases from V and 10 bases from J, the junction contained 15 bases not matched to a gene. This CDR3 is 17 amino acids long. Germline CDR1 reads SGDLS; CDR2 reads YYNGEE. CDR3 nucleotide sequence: TGTGCCAGCAGCGTAGGGGTCTTGGGGACAGGGGCCCATCTAGCTTTCTTT. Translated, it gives CASSVGVLGTGAHLAFF.

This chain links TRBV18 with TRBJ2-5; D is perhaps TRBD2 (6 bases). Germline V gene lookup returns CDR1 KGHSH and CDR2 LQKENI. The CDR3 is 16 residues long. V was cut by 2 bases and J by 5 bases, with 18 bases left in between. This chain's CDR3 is CASSPRGAGVGETQYF. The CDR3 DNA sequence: TGTGCCAGCTCACCAAGGGGAGCGGGCGTAGGGGAGACCCAGTACTTC.

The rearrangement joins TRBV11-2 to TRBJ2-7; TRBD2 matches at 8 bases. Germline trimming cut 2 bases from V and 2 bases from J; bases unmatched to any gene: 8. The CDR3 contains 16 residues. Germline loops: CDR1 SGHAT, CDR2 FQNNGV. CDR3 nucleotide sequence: TGTGCCAGCAGCTTAAGGGCTACTAGCGGAGCCTACGAGCAGTACTTC. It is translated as CASSLRATSGAYEQYF.